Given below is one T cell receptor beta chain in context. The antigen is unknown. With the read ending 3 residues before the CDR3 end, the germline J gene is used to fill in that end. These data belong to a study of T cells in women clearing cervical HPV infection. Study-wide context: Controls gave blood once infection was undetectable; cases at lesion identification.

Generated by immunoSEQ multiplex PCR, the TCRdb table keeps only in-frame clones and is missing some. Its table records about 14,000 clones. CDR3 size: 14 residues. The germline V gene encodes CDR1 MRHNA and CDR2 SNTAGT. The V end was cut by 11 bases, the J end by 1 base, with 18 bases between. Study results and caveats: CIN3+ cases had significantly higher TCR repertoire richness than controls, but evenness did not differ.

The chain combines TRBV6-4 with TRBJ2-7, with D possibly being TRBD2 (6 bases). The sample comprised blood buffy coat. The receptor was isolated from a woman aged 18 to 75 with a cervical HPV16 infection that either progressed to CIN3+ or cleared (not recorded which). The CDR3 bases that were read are TGTGCCGGGCCCCGGGACTTGAGTTCCTACGAG. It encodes CAGPRDLSSYE. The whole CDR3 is CAGPRDLSSYEQYF.